The 26 T cell receptor beta chains below all came from one sample that was sequenced in a study of regulatory T cells in long-lasting Graves disease. Arm-PCR with iRepertoire HTBI primers amplified the CDR3 regions for these TCR beta libraries. In TCRdb, the multiplex PCR reads were re-called with MiXCR into one record per CDR3 protein. Of approximately 540,000 distinct CDR3 sequences listed, around 11% are singletons. As to time point: newly diagnosed GD, antithyroid drugs for less than 3 months. TCR sequences were obtained from RNA taken from PBMCs. The same data also went into a second study, on T cells in Graves' hyperthyroidism and ophthalmopathy.

This sample comprised peripheral blood mononuclear cells (PBMCs), obtained at new diagnosis, from a patient treated with antithyroid drugs. These receptors were collected from a woman aged 25 to 39 with Graves disease.

At least ten counts were recorded for this clonotype. V and J are TRBV10-2 and TRBJ2-1; TRBD1 is a possible D gene (6 bases). V was shortened by 2 bases and J by 12 bases, with 17 bases between the two germline ends. The CDR3 sequence is 14 residues long. Germline CDR1 is WSHSY and CDR2 is SAAADI. The CDR3 sequence: CASSEPPDSGAQFF. The CDR3 DNA sequence: TGCGCCAGCAGTGAGCCTCCGGACAGTGGCGCGCAGTTCTTC.

This clonotype was counted ten times or more. The V and J genes are TRBV28 and TRBJ1-2; no definite D call. Trimming shortened V by 6 bases and J by 4 bases, and 9 bases separated the two germline ends. The CDR3 contains 12 residues. Germline values: CDR1 MDHEN, CDR2 SYDVKM. In nucleotides, the CDR3 is TGTGCCAGCAGCACCGGGCCCTATGGCTACACCTTC. It specifies CASSTGPYGYTF.

This chain connects TRBV7-9 to TRBJ2-5; 7 bases line up with TRBD1. CDR1 and CDR2 from the germline V gene are SEHNR and FQNEAQ (reference sequence). This CDR3 has 15 residues. V shed 0 bases and J 3 bases; nucleotides not matched to a gene: 4. DNA of the CDR3: TGTGCCAGCAGCTTAGCGGGACAGACTAAAGAGACCCAGTACTTC. This sequence encodes CASSLAGQTKETQYF.

There are many counts of this clonotype. The rearrangement links TRBV10-3 to TRBJ2-2; D gene ambiguous. The CDR3 spans 15 residues. V gave up 6 bases and J gave up 2 bases, with 13 bases separating them. Germline V gives CDR1 ENHRY, CDR2 SYGVKD. The CDR3 sequence is CAISPGPTNTGELFF. The CDR3 bases are TGTGCCATCAGCCCAGGACCCACCAACACCGGGGAGCTGTTTTTT.

This clonotype has a count of ten or more. The rearrangement joins TRBV18 to TRBJ1-1; 7 nucleotides agree with TRBD1. The CDR3 has 14 residues. With V trimmed by 5 bases and J by 6 bases, 9 bases remained unmatched. Germline CDR1 KGHSH, CDR2 LQKENI. As DNA, the CDR3 is TGTGCCAGCTCAACCCCCACAGGGGTCGCTGAAGCTTTCTTT. Its protein product is CASSTPTGVAEAFF.

Ten or more counts support this clonotype. CDR3 amino acids: CASSSINPPEAFF. The CDR3 DNA sequence: TGTGCCAGCAGCTCAATAAACCCTCCCGAAGCTTTCTTT. V usage is TRBV11-2 and J usage is TRBJ1-1; D is undetermined. Germline V gene lookup returns CDR1 SGHAT and CDR2 FQNNGV. The CDR3 sequence is 13 residues long. The germline V and J ends were trimmed by 4 bases and 8 bases, with 14 bases remaining between them.

V gene TRBV5-1 combines with J gene TRBJ2-1; 11 bases are shared with TRBD2. The CDR3 contains 17 residues. J lost 6 bases, V lost 4 bases, and 12 bases had no gene match. CDR1 is SGHRS, CDR2 YFSETQ, per germline. CDR3 amino acids: CASSPTILAGDLNEQFF. DNA for the CDR3: TGCGCCAGCAGCCCTACGATACTAGCGGGAGACCTCAATGAGCAGTTCTTC.

Many counts were recorded for this clonotype. The chain employs TRBV30 and TRBJ1-5; the match to TRBD1 covers 8 bases. Germline assignment: CDR1 GTSNPN and CDR2 SVGIG (reference sequence). The CDR3 is 15 residues long. V shed 0 bases, J shed 2 bases, and the junction held 3 bases outside the gene matches. CDR3 sequence: CAWSVGQGRNQPQHF. The CDR3, as DNA: TGTGCCTGGAGTGTAGGACAGGGCCGCAATCAGCCCCAGCATTTT.

This clonotype came up many times. The gene calls are TRBV27 and TRBJ2-7, with a tentative D call TRBD1 (6 bases). The V end was cut by 5 bases, the J end by 2 bases, with 10 bases between. CDR3 size: 13 residues. Germline V CDR1 and CDR2: MNHEY, SMNVEV (reference sequence). This CDR3 is CASSLTGTYEQYF. The CDR3 DNA reads TGTGCCAGCAGTCTTACAGGGACCTACGAGCAGTACTTC.

This clonotype is a singleton in its sample. The chain employs TRBV19 and TRBJ2-1; D call uncertain. Germline V gene data show CDR1 as LNHDA and CDR2 as SQIVND (reference sequence). This CDR3 comprises 12 residues. V lost 5 bases, J lost 13 bases, and 15 bases lay in between. CDR3 bases: TGTGCCAGTAGTGATAGAAGGCCTCCTCAGTTCTTC. This translates into CASSDRRPPQFF.

The V call is TRBV10-3, the J call TRBJ1-1; D is perhaps TRBD1 (6 bases). Trimming took 8 bases from V and 5 from J, leaving 18 bases between them. Germline V lookup: CDR1 ENHRY, CDR2 SYGVKD. The CDR3 is 14 residues long. The CDR3 DNA reads as TGTGCCATCGAAGCTACAGGGAGCCCGACTGAAGCTTTCTTT. Its translation: CAIEATGSPTEAFF.

At least ten counts were recorded for this clonotype. J is TRBJ2-7 and V is TRBV14; tentatively, D is TRBD1 or TRBD2 (5 bases each). CDR1 SGHDN and CDR2 FVKESK come from the germline V gene. V lost 1 base and J lost 3, with 13 bases in between. The CDR3 contains 15 residues. The CDR3 here is CASSQVRGPLYEQYF. In DNA, the CDR3 is TGTGCCAGCAGCCAAGTCCGGGGACCTCTCTACGAGCAGTACTTC.

This clonotype occurred once. The V and J genes are TRBV7-6 and TRBJ2-2, with 7 bases that match TRBD2. Trimming took 5 bases from V and 8 from J; bases not matched to a gene: 11. The germline CDR1 and CDR2 sequences are SGHVS and FNYEAQ. This CDR3 spans 15 amino acids. In DNA, the CDR3 is TGTGCCAGCAGCCCTACGGCCCCCGGGAGGGGGGAGCTGTTTTTT. This codes for CASSPTAPGRGELFF.

There are many counts of this clonotype. This chain links TRBV12-3 or TRBV12-4 with TRBJ2-4; 10 bases are a match to TRBD2. CDR3 length: 19 residues. V dropped 8 bases and J dropped 1; count of bases not matched to a gene: 17. CDR3 in amino acids: CASSLASGSWGAAKNIQYF. In DNA form, the CDR3 reads TGTGCCAGCTCGTTAGCTAGCGGGAGTTGGGGAGCGGCCAAAAACATTCAGTACTTC.

This chain uses TRBV6-1 with TRBJ2-1; the D is unclear. The CDR3 covers 15 residues. Germline V gene data show CDR1 as MNHNS and CDR2 as SASEGT. V was clipped by 8 bases and J by 7 bases, with 21 bases between them. CDR3 protein: CASRARAGSMNEQFF. CDR3 DNA sequence: TGTGCCAGCCGGGCCCGCGCAGGCTCCATGAATGAGCAGTTCTTC.

This clonotype was detected ten times or more. The CDR3 sequence: CASSQLGNQPQHF. CDR3 coding DNA: TGTGCCAGCAGCCAGCTGGGCAATCAGCCCCAGCATTTT. The chain carries TRBV3-1 and TRBJ1-5; D unclear. CDR3 length: 13 amino acids. Germline V gene lookup returns CDR1 LGHDT and CDR2 YNNKEL (reference sequence). V lost 3 bases and J 2 bases, leaving 5 bases between the germline ends.

This clonotype came up many times. The chain links TRBV20-1 to TRBJ2-2; 7 bases align to TRBD2. CDR1 and CDR2 (germline): DFQATT, SNEGSKA (reference sequence). V was clipped by 1 base and J by 0 bases; unmatched bases: 8. This CDR3 comprises 17 residues. CDR3 in DNA: TGCAGTGCTAGAGCGAGAGGGAGGGCCCCGAACACCGGGGAGCTGTTTTTT. Encoded protein: CSARARGRAPNTGELFF.

The V and J genes are TRBV18 and TRBJ1-1; 9 positions match TRBD1. Per germline, CDR1 KGHSH and CDR2 LQKENI. This CDR3 is 17 amino acids long. V shed 3 bases and J 5 bases; nucleotides not matched to a gene: 13. For the CDR3, the DNA is TGTGCCAGCTCACCCCGGTCACAGGGGGCCTTAGGAACTGAAGCTTTCTTT. It encodes CASSPRSQGALGTEAFF.

This clonotype was seen many times. The CDR3 DNA reads TGTGCCAGCAGCCTTGTGGCAGGGTGGAATGAGCAGTTCTTC. It codes for CASSLVAGWNEQFF. The V gene is TRBV2, the J gene TRBJ2-1; D is perhaps TRBD1 (5 bases). Germline assignment: CDR1 SNHLY and CDR2 FYNNEI. The CDR3 contains 14 residues. Trimming pared 6 bases from V and 7 bases from J, leaving 16 bases between.

Concerning this clonotype itself: A much larger clone is a single base away; this may be a read error. This chain joins TRBV19 and TRBJ2-3; no reliable D call. Germline V CDR1 and CDR2: LNHDA, SQIVND (reference sequence). V shed 2 bases and J shed 7 bases, with 13 bases lying between them. This CDR3 is built from 14 residues. The CDR3 DNA is TGTGCCAGTAGTATATATGAAGGGTACAATACGCAGTATTTT. Its protein product is CASSIYEGYNTQYF. The full variable domain, completed using reference TRBV19 and TRBJ2-3, is DGGITQSPKYLFRKEGQNVTLSCEQNLNHDAMYWYRQDPGQGLRLIYYSQIVNDFQKGDIAEGYSVSREKKESFPLTVTSAQKNPTAFYLCASSIYEGYNTQYFGPGTRLTVL.

There are many counts of this clonotype. The chain uses TRBV5-4 and TRBJ2-2; D gene unclear. There are 13 residues in the CDR3. Germline V gene lookup returns CDR1 SGHNT and CDR2 YYREEE (reference sequence). The ends were cut back, 3 bases at V and 3 bases at J, with 6 bases in the middle. The CDR3 is CASSWDYTGELFF. The CDR3 DNA reads TGTGCCAGCAGCTGGGATTACACCGGGGAGCTGTTTTTT.

This clonotype was recorded at least ten times. The chain links TRBV2 to TRBJ2-5, with D perhaps matching TRBD1 (6 bases). The CDR3 extends over 14 amino acids. Germline-derived CDR1 and CDR2 are SNHLY and FYNNEI. Trimming left V 5 bases short and J 5 bases short, with 15 bases between. The CDR3 DNA is TGTGCCAGCAGTCGGTACAGGGCGCGGGAGACCCAGTACTTC. It is translated as CASSRYRARETQYF. The whole variable domain, filled in from reference TRBV2 and TRBJ2-5, reads EPEVTQTPSHQVTQMGQEVILRCVPISNHLYFYWYRQILGQKVEFLVSFYNNEISEKSEIFDDQFSVERPDGSNFTLKIRSTKLEDSAMYFCASSRYRARETQYFGPGTRLLVL.

This clonotype has only a few counts. The chain has TRBV6-1 and TRBJ2-3; D perhaps matches TRBD2 (5 bases). The germline V gene encodes CDR1 MNHNS and CDR2 SASEGT. Trimming cost V 3 bases and J 3 bases, with 13 bases left between them. The CDR3 has 15 amino acids. For the CDR3, the DNA is TGTGCCAGCAGTGATATCCCCGGAGGTACAGATACGCAGTATTTT. It codes for CASSDIPGGTDTQYF.

A few counts support this clonotype. This sequence joins TRBV29-1 and TRBJ2-7; 8 bases are shared with TRBD2. V lost 6 bases and J lost 4; bases outside the gene matches: 5. Germline CDR1 SQVTM, CDR2 ANQGSEA. This CDR3 spans 12 amino acids. As DNA, the CDR3 is TGCAGCGTGCCGGGAGGGGTATACGAGCAGTACTTC. Its translation is CSVPGGVYEQYF.

This clonotype was picked up a small number of times. One end of the junction fails to match germline, which may point to a read error. The chain carries TRBV12-3 or TRBV12-4 and TRBJ2-2; TRBD1 matches 8 bases. The CDR3 spans 16 residues. The CDR3 DNA follows: TGTGCCAGCAGTTCTCTCCCCGGACAGGGTCACGGGGAGCTGCTTTTT. Translated, it gives CASSSLPGQGHGELLF.

Only a few counts were recorded for this clonotype. The chain couples TRBV15 to TRBJ2-7, with 7 bases aligning to TRBD1. Germline V gives CDR1 LNHNV, CDR2 YYDKDF (reference sequence). V was pared by 2 bases and J by 3 bases, with 13 bases of the junction left unmatched. This CDR3 spans 17 amino acids. CDR3 protein: CATSRTANPGQSYEQYF. CDR3 in DNA: TGTGCCACCAGCAGAACGGCCAACCCGGGACAGAGCTACGAGCAGTACTTC.